The 20 T cell receptor beta chains below were found in one sample sequenced in a study of blood T cell repertoires in COVID-19 (TCRdb year 2020). The library relied on the immunoSEQ multiplex PCR assay. Not all clones reach the TCRdb copy of this immuneACCESS table, which keeps in-frame sequences only. Checked studies attribute under half of the gap to unresolved V genes and leave the rest unexplained. Recorded for this sample are about 410,000 clones; just over 85% of them occurred a single time. In total, the top ten clones hold 1.4% to 1.5% of the sample. Source material: peripheral blood. All receptors derive from a woman in her 30s with active or convalescent COVID-19.

The chain recombines TRBV7-9 with TRBJ2-7; 9 bases are a match to TRBD2. CDR1 is SEHNR, CDR2 FQNEAQ, per germline (reference sequence). Germline trimming cut 5 bases from V and 4 bases from J; bases unmatched to any gene: 9. This CDR3 spans 15 amino acids. CDR3 sequence: CASSRTGLAMYEQYF. CDR3 DNA sequence: TGTGCCAGCAGCCGCACGGGACTAGCTATGTACGAGCAGTACTTC.

This chain uses TRBV5-1 with TRBJ2-3; the match to TRBD2 covers 13 bases. The germline CDR1 and CDR2 sequences are SGHRS and YFSETQ. There are 15 residues in the CDR3. Losses at the gene ends were 2 bases for V and 7 bases for J; bases not matched to a gene: 4. The CDR3 protein is CASSLTSGRANTQYF. The DNA for the CDR3 is TGCGCCAGCAGCTTAACTAGCGGGAGGGCCAATACGCAGTATTTT.

The rearrangement links TRBV4-1 to TRBJ1-3; possible D gene TRBD1, 5 bases. With 0 bases removed from V and 1 base from J, the gap between germline ends came to 13 bases. CDR1 and CDR2 (germline): MGHRA, YSYEKL. The CDR3 runs to 17 residues. The CDR3 is CASSQDGWGDSGNTIYF. The CDR3 DNA reads as TGCGCCAGCAGCCAAGATGGGTGGGGGGATTCTGGAAACACCATATATTTT.

CDR3 residues: CASSAGQNGYTF. The DNA for the CDR3 is TGTGCCAGCAGCGCTGGACAGAATGGCTACACCTTC. The chain has TRBV11-2 and TRBJ1-2, with D perhaps TRBD1 (6 bases). The V end was cut by 5 bases, the J end by 6 bases, with 10 bases between. The CDR3 sequence is 12 residues long. The V gene's germline CDR1 is SGHAT and CDR2 FQNNGV.

This sequence joins TRBV30 and TRBJ1-2; D remains unclear. Between the trimmed V and J ends, which lost 3 bases and 4 bases, there was a span of 15 bases. The CDR3 spans 14 residues. Germline V gene lookup returns CDR1 GTSNPN and CDR2 SVGIG (reference sequence). CDR3 protein: CAWSESVVSYGYTF. The DNA for the CDR3 is TGTGCCTGGAGCGAGTCGGTTGTAAGCTATGGCTACACCTTC.

V and J are TRBV25-1 and TRBJ1-1; D perhaps matches TRBD1 (5 bases). The CDR3 runs 15 residues. Trimming shortened V by 7 bases and J by 0 bases, and 15 bases separated the two germline ends. Germline assignment: CDR1 MGHDK and CDR2 SYGVNS. The CDR3 sequence is CASTTAGDLNTEAFF. The CDR3 DNA sequence: TGTGCCAGCACTACGGCGGGGGATTTGAACACTGAAGCTTTCTTT. Together with reference TRBV25-1 and TRBJ1-1, the CDR3 gives the full variable domain: EADIYQTPRYLVIGTGKKITLECSQTMGHDKMYWYQQDPGMELHLIHYSYGVNSTEKGDLSSESTVSRIRTEHFPLTLESARPSHTSQYLCASTTAGDLNTEAFFGQGTRLTVV.

J is TRBJ1-1 and V is TRBV29-1; 10 nucleotides agree with TRBD1. V shed 6 bases, J shed 0 bases, and the junction held 13 bases outside the gene matches. Germline loops: CDR1 SQVTM, CDR2 ANQGSEA. The CDR3 is made up of 17 amino acids. The CDR3 here is CSVLMTGGLNMNTEAFF. The CDR3 DNA sequence: TGCAGCGTACTCATGACAGGGGGCCTTAATATGAACACTGAAGCTTTCTTT.

The chain carries TRBV6-5 and TRBJ1-1; D is unclear. Germline V gives CDR1 MNHEY, CDR2 SVGAGI. The V and J ends lost 6 bases and 10 bases respectively, with 18 bases between them. This CDR3 region has 13 residues. The CDR3 loop reads CASSSPGAGRAFF. The CDR3, as DNA: TGTGCCAGCAGCTCTCCGGGTGCGGGGAGAGCTTTCTTT.

Only one count was recorded for this clone. This chain connects TRBV5-1 to TRBJ1-1, with 7 bases identical to TRBD1. CDR3 size: 14 residues. The ends lost 2 bases at V and 3 bases at J; junction bases unmatched: 4. The germline V gene has CDR1 SGHRS and CDR2 YFSETQ. This CDR3 is CASSLSQGHTEAFF. In DNA, the CDR3 is TGCGCCAGCAGCTTATCACAGGGGCACACTGAAGCTTTCTTT.

The chain carries TRBV18 and TRBJ1-5, with D tentatively TRBD1 (5 bases). Germline assignment: CDR1 KGHSH and CDR2 LQKENI. The V end was cut by 2 bases, the J end by 9 bases, with 14 bases between. This CDR3 has 14 residues. In nucleotides, the CDR3 is TGTGCCAGCTCACCATGGGGGGGTGTGGGGCCCCAGCATTTT. Its translation: CASSPWGGVGPQHF.

The rearrangement joins TRBV6-5 to TRBJ1-1; the D gene is possibly TRBD1 (6 bases). This CDR3 has 15 residues. Germline lookup yields CDR1 MNHEY and CDR2 SVGAGI. Trimming left V 2 bases short and J 6 bases short, with 16 bases between. The chain's CDR3 is CASSYTTGMMAEAFF. CDR3 DNA sequence: TGTGCCAGCAGTTACACTACAGGGATGATGGCTGAAGCTTTCTTT.

The rearrangement uses TRBV7-6 and TRBJ2-3; 14 bases map to TRBD2. From germline, CDR1 is SGHVS and CDR2 FNYEAQ. The CDR3 length is 18 residues. V gave up 0 bases and J gave up 3 bases; unmatched junction bases: 5. CDR3 amino acids: CASSLALTSGGVTDTQYF. The CDR3 DNA reads as TGTGCCAGCAGCTTAGCGCTGACTAGCGGGGGGGTTACAGATACGCAGTATTTT.

CDR3 region: CASSIAPPSLASYEQYF. In DNA, the CDR3 is TGTGCCAGTAGTATAGCCCCCCCAAGCCTAGCGTCCTACGAGCAGTACTTC. The V call is TRBV19, the J call TRBJ2-7, with D possibly TRBD2 on 6 matching bases. The CDR3 is 17 amino acids. Germline V gives CDR1 LNHDA, CDR2 SQIVND (reference sequence). The V end was cut by 1 base, the J end by 1 base, with 17 bases between.

The chain recombines TRBV15 with TRBJ2-1; 10 nucleotides match TRBD2. V dropped 0 bases and J dropped 1; count of bases not matched to a gene: 12. The CDR3 is 20 residues long. Germline V CDR1 and CDR2: LNHNV, YYDKDF (reference sequence). CDR3 sequence reads: CATSRDMIRLAGLSYNEQFF. CDR3 nucleotide sequence: TGTGCCACCAGCAGAGATATGATTAGACTAGCGGGTTTGTCCTACAATGAGCAGTTCTTC.

This chain uses TRBV4-1 with TRBJ2-7; D not resolved. Germline-derived CDR1 and CDR2 are MGHRA and YSYEKL. V lost 0 bases and J 6 bases, leaving 9 bases between the germline ends. The CDR3 totals 13 residues. The chain's CDR3 is CASSQDFPSEQYF. The CDR3 bases are TGCGCCAGCAGCCAAGATTTCCCTTCCGAGCAGTACTTC.

The chain is built from TRBV2 and TRBJ1-5; 9 bases match TRBD1. The V segment lost 5 bases and the J segment 4 bases; nucleotides outside the gene matches: 3. The germline CDR1 and CDR2 sequences are SNHLY and FYNNEI. This CDR3 is 14 amino acids long. CDR3 in DNA: TGTGCCAGCAGTAGGGACAGGGCGAATCAGCCCCAGCATTTT. Translation gives CASSRDRANQPQHF.

This chain joins TRBV12-2 and TRBJ2-3; TRBD1 is the table's D call and was not checked against the DNA. TRBV12-2 is listed as a pseudogene. This CDR3 has 16 residues. CDR3 DNA sequence: TGTGCAAGTCGCTTAGAAACACCAGGTTTCACAGATACGCAGTATTTT. Translation gives CASRLETPGFTDTQYF.

The gene calls are TRBV6-5 and TRBJ1-4; the match to TRBD1 covers 8 bases. V shed 6 bases, J shed 6 bases, and the junction held 9 bases outside the gene matches. Germline-derived CDR1 and CDR2 are MNHEY and SVGAGI. The CDR3 is made up of 15 amino acids. CDR3 in amino acids: CASRAQGAIHEKLFF. DNA for the CDR3: TGTGCCAGCAGGGCTCAGGGGGCGATCCATGAAAAACTGTTTTTT.

The chain is built from TRBV27 and TRBJ2-1; no firm D call. The V gene lost 7 bases and the J gene lost 0 bases, with 10 bases spanning the gap. CDR3 length equals 14 residues. Germline loops: CDR1 MNHEY, CDR2 SMNVEV (reference sequence). The CDR3 DNA is TGTGCCAGCAAGACTTGGAGCTCCTACAATGAGCAGTTCTTC. It encodes CASKTWSSYNEQFF.

There are many counts of this clone. The V and J genes are TRBV7-2 and TRBJ1-1; D is uncertain. Trimming took off 3 bases at V and 0 bases at J, with 23 bases between the two ends. Germline V lookup: CDR1 SGHTA, CDR2 FQGNSA. The length of the CDR3 is 19 residues. CDR3 loop: CASSFRTLDVFGVNTEAFF. CDR3 DNA: TGTGCCAGCAGCTTCCGGACCTTGGACGTTTTCGGGGTGAACACTGAAGCTTTCTTT.